This T cell receptor beta chain was retrieved from a study of cytomegalovirus exposure and HLA in healthy donors. Primers included in the PCR were 60 Vbeta and 13 Jbeta primers. Original data processing: There were around 78 million unique TCR beta chains by a later count, and 10 million to 12 million of them were shared. TCRdb's table, derived via immunoSEQ multiplex PCR, lists solely in-frame clones and lacks some. That table furnishes V, J and clone size, whereas the DNA furnished D and trimming. The sample carries around 97,000 clones, 60% to 85% recorded once. The V gene's germline CDR1 is MDHEN and CDR2 SYDVKM. The CDR3 extends over 15 amino acids. Trimming cost V 8 bases and J 1 base; bases outside gene matches: 3.

Sequencing used PBMCs. The chain has TRBV28 and TRBJ2-6; 9 bases are a match to TRBD1. The clonotype originates from a man aged 45-65 years in good health and CMV-seropositive. CDR3 DNA: TGTGCCAGCGTGACAGGGGGGTCTGGGGCCAACGTCCTGACTTTC. Translated, it gives CASVTGGSGANVLTF.